The 7 T cell receptor beta chains reported below all come from one sample, sequenced in a study of CD8+ T cells in alopecia areata. cDNA serving as the sequencing template came from extracted, reverse transcribed RNA. The repertoire was sequenced with immunoSEQ multiplex PCR; TCRdb's copy has only in-frame clones and lacks some. The table lists nearly 200,000 clones, roughly 50% of them singletons. Sample treatment: oral pan-JAK inhibitor, 5-10 mg twice daily. The sample here was CD4+ T cells sorted from blood, taken at week 24, from a patient treated with tofacitinib. The receptors originated from a human donor with alopecia areata.

This clone showed up many times. This rearrangement joins TRBV10-3 to TRBJ2-7; D possibly corresponds to TRBD2 (6 bases). CDR3 length: 12 amino acids. Per germline, CDR1 ENHRY and CDR2 SYGVKD. V shed 6 bases and J shed 4 bases, with 10 bases lying between them. DNA for the CDR3: TGTGCCATCAGGGGGACTCCTTACGAGCAGTACTTC. Translated, it gives CAIRGTPYEQYF.

This clone was recorded only once. The gene calls are TRBV6-5 and TRBJ2-7; perhaps TRBD1 as D (6 bases). Germline CDR1 reads MNHEY; CDR2 reads SVGAGI. The CDR3 covers 15 residues. V was trimmed by 0 bases and J by 3 bases, leaving 12 bases between them. The CDR3 loop reads CASSYSNRQDYEQYF. The CDR3, as DNA: TGTGCCAGCAGTTACTCGAATAGACAGGACTACGAGCAGTACTTC.

The rearrangement uses TRBV5-1 and TRBJ2-7; tentatively, D is TRBD1 (5 bases). V shed 0 bases and J shed 1 base, with 8 bases lying between them. The CDR3 covers 14 residues. The germline V gene has CDR1 SGHRS and CDR2 YFSETQ. CDR3 in DNA: TGCGCCAGCAGCTTGGGCGCAGGGTCCTACGAGCAGTACTTC. Amino acids: CASSLGAGSYEQYF.

This clone was counted a few times. The chain uses TRBV4-3 and TRBJ2-5; 9 nucleotides align to TRBD2. Matching the DNA end better, TRBJ2-7 makes the J call doubtful. The CDR3 runs to 14 residues. CDR1 is LGHNA and CDR2 is YSLEER in the germline V gene. The CDR3 loop is CASSHRLADYEQYF. The CDR3 DNA is TGCGCCAGCAGCCACCGACTAGCGGACTACGAGCAGTACTTC.

This rearrangement joins TRBV19 to TRBJ1-5; a possible D gene is TRBD1 (5 bases). Germline CDR1 reads LNHDA; CDR2 reads SQIVND (reference sequence). Deletions cut 0 bases from V and 7 bases from J, with 7 bases between. The CDR3 consists of 13 residues. This CDR3 is CASSIEQDQPQHF. For the CDR3, the DNA is TGTGCCAGTAGTATAGAACAGGACCAGCCCCAGCATTTT.

The gene calls are TRBV7-7 and TRBJ2-3; possible D gene TRBD1, 5 bases. V lost 1 base, J lost 6 bases, and 14 bases lay in between. The V gene's germline CDR1 is SSHAT and CDR2 FNYEAQ (reference sequence). CDR3 length: 15 residues. The CDR3 DNA is TGTGCCAGCAGCTTAGAGGGCAGGGAATGGGATACGCAGTATTTT. Its protein is CASSLEGREWDTQYF. Supplemented by reference TRBV7-7 and TRBJ2-3, the full variable domain reads GAGVSQSPRYKVTKRGQDVTLRCDPISSHATLYWYQQALGQGPEFLTYFNYEAQPDKSGLPSDRFSAERPEGSISTLTIQRTEQRDSAMYRCASSLEGREWDTQYFGPGTRLTVL.

The chain joins TRBV7-8 to TRBJ2-7; 8 nucleotides align to TRBD2. CDR3 length: 16 residues. The germline CDR1 and CDR2 sequences are SGHVS and FQNEAQ. V lost 7 bases to trimming and J lost 10 bases; unmatched junction nucleotides: 21. In nucleotides, the CDR3 is TGTGCCAGCACCCTTGCCGGGGGGGGAGCAGGGGCGGATCAGTACTTC. Translated, it gives CASTLAGGGAGADQYF. Full variable domain (missing parts from reference TRBV7-8 and TRBJ2-7): GAGVSQSPRYKVAKRGQDVALRCDPISGHVSLFWYQQALGQGPEFLTYFQNEAQLDKSGLPSDRFFAERPEGSVSTLKIQRTQQEDSAVYLCASTLAGGGAGADQYFGPGTRLTVT.